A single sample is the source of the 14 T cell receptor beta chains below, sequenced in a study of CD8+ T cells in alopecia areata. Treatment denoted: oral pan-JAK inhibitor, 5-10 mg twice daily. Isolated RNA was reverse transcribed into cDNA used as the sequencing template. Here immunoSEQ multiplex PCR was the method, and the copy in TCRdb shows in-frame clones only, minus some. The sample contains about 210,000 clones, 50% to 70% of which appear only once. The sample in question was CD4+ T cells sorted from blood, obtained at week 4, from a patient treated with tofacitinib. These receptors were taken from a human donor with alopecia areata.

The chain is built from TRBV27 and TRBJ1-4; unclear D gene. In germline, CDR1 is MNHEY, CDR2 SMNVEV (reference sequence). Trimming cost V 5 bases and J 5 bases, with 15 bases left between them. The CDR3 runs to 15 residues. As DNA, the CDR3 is TGTGCCAGCAGTCCCCGGAGAGTTCAGAATGAAAAACTGTTTTTT. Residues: CASSPRRVQNEKLFF.

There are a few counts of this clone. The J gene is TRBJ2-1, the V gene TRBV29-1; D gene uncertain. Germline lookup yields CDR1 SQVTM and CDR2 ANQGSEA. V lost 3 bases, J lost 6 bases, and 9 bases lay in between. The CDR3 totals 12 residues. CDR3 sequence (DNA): TGCAGCGTTGATGAGTGGGGCAATGAGCAGTTCTTC. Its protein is CSVDEWGNEQFF.

CDR3 loop: CATYYGETQYF. Written as DNA, the CDR3 is TGTGCCACATACTATGGGGAGACCCAGTACTTC. The chain couples TRBV6-1 to TRBJ2-5; D not certain. This CDR3 spans 11 amino acids. The V and J ends lost 10 bases and 5 bases respectively, with 11 bases between them. Germline V gene lookup returns CDR1 MNHNS and CDR2 SASEGT.

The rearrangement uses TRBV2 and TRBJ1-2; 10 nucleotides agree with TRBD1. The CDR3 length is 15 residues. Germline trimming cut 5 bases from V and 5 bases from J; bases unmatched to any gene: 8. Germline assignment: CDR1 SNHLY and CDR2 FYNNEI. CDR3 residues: CASSSNRDRGYGYTF. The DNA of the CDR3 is TGTGCCAGCAGTTCAAACCGGGACAGGGGATATGGCTACACCTTC.

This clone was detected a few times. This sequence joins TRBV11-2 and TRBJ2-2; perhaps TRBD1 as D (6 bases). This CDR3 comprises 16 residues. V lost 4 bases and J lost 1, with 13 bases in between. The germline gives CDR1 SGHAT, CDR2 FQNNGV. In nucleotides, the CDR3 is TGTGCCAGCAGCTACACTACAGGGTGGAACACCGGGGAGCTGTTTTTT. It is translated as CASSYTTGWNTGELFF.

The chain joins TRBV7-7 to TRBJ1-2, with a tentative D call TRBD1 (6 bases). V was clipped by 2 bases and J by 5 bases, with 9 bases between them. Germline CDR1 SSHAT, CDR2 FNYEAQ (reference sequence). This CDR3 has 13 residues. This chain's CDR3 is CASSLSGEYGYTF. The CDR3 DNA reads TGTGCCAGCAGCTTATCAGGGGAGTATGGCTACACCTTC. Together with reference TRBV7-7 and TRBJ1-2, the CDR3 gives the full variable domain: GAGVSQSPRYKVTKRGQDVTLRCDPISSHATLYWYQQALGQGPEFLTYFNYEAQPDKSGLPSDRFSAERPEGSISTLTIQRTEQRDSAMYRCASSLSGEYGYTFGSGTRLTVV.

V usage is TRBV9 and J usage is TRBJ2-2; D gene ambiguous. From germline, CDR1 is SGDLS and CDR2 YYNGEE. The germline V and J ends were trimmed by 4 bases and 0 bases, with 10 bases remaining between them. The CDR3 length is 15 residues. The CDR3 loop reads CASSPGLTNTGELFF. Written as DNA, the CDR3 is TGTGCCAGCAGCCCAGGTCTTACGAACACCGGGGAGCTGTTTTTT.

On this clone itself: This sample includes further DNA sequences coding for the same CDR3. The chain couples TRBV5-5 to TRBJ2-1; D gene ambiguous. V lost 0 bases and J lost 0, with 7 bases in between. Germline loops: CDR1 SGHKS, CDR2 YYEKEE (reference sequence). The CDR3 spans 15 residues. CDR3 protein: CASSLDRVSYNEQFF. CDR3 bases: TGTGCCAGCAGCTTGGACCGGGTCTCCTACAATGAGCAGTTCTTC.

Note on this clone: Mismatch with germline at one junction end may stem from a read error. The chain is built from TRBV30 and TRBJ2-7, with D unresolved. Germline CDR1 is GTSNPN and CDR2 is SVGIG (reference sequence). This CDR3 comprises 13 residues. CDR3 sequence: CAWSPQKWHEQYF. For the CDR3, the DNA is TGTGCCTGGAGCCCGCAGAAGTGGCACGAGCAGTATTTC. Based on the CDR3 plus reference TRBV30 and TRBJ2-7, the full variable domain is SQTIHQWPATLVQPVGSPLSLECTVEGTSNPNLYWYRQAAGRGLQLLFYSVGIGQISSEVPQNLSASRPQDRQFILSSKKLLLSDSGFYLCAWSPQKWHEQYFGPGTRLTVT.

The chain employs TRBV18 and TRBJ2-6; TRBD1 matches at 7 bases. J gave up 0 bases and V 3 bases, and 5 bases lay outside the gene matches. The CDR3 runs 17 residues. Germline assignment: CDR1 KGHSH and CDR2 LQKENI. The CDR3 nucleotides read TGTGCCAGCTCACCTGGACAGGCCAGCTCTGGGGCCAACGTCCTGACTTTC. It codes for CASSPGQASSGANVLTF.

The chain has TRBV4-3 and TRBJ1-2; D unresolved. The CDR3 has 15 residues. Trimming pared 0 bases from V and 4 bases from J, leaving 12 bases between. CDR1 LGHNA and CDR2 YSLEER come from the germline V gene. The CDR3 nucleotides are TGCGCCAGCAGCCAAGATAAGAGGGCCCTCTATGGCTACACCTTC. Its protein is CASSQDKRALYGYTF.

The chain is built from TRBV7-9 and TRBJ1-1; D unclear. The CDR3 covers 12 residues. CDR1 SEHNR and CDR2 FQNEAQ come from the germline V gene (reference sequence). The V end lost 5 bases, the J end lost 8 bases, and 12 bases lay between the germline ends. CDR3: CASSPLMVEAFF. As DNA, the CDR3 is TGTGCCAGCAGCCCCTTGATGGTGGAAGCTTTCTTT.

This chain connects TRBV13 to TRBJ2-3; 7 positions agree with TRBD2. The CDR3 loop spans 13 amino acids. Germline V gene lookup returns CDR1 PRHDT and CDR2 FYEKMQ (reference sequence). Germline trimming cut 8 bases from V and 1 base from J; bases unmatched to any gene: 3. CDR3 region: CASVRGGTDTQYF. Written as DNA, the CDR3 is TGTGCCAGCGTACGGGGGGGCACAGATACGCAGTATTTT.

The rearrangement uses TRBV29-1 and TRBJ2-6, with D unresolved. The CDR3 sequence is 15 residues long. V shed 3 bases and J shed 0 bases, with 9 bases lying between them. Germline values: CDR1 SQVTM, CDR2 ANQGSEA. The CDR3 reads CSVEGHLSGANVLTF. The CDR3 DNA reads TGCAGCGTTGAGGGTCACCTCTCTGGGGCCAACGTCCTGACTTTC.